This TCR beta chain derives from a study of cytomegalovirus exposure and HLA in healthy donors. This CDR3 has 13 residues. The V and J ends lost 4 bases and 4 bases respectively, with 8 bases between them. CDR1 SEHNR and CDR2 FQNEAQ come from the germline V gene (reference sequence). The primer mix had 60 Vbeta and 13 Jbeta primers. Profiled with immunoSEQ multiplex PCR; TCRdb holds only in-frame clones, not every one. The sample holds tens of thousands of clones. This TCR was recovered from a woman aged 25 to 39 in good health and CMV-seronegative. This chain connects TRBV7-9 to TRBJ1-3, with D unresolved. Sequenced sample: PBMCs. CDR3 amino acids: CASSSDGGNTIYF. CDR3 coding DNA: TGTGCCAGCAGCTCCGACGGGGGAAACACCATATATTTT.